These T cell receptor beta chains were read from a single sample in a study of blood T cell repertoires in COVID-19. Using immunoSEQ multiplex PCR, the repertoire was profiled, and TCRdb retains in-frame clones only, with some absent. This table has roughly 110,000 clones, 70% to 90% appearing once. Material for sequencing was peripheral blood. The receptor set was obtained from a man aged 45-65 years with active or convalescent COVID-19. Both conserved end residues are part of each CDR3.

>TRBV10-3
CAIGEGVYYGYTF
>TRBV7-8
CASSSTGPYSGNTIYF
>TRBV9
CASSVDRDRGQPQHF
>TRBV4-1
CASSQGAGTRGEQYF
>TRBV19
CASRGDRDVYEQYF
>TRBV7-9
CASSRGQGTHEQYF
>TRBV10-3
CAIRELAGHYEQYF
>TRBV7-6
CASSFKLREVNEQFF
>TRBV5-8
CASSRGLGFTGELFF
>TRBV13
CASSSGLAAGGEQFF
>TRBV2
CASSEASTSYEQYF